These 32 T cell receptor beta chains share one sample of origin, sequenced in a study of long-term antiretroviral therapy in people with HIV. Researchers ran immunoSEQ v3.0 at survey level. Clones were read by immunoSEQ multiplex PCR, and TCRdb kept only the in-frame ones, dropping some. The sample includes about 40,000 clones, around 86% of them seen just once. The sequenced sample was unsorted PBMCs, obtained 0.1 years before starting antiretroviral therapy. The receptors shown here come from a woman between 45 and 65 years old with HIV.

This chain links TRBV12-2 with TRBJ2-7; TRBD1, the table's D call, lacks a check against the DNA. TRBV12-2 is tagged as a pseudogene. The CDR3 has 15 amino acids. The CDR3 spells CASRLADGRPPEQYF. The CDR3 bases are TGTGCAAGTCGCTTAGCAGACGGCAGGCCTCCCGAGCAGTACTTC.

The rearrangement joins TRBV4-1 to TRBJ2-5; 7 bases are a match to TRBD1. The end of the DNA fits TRBJ2-7 better, so the J call may be wrong. This CDR3 comprises 13 residues. Germline V gene data show CDR1 as MGHRA and CDR2 as YSYEKL. In nucleotides, the CDR3 is TGCGCCAGCAGCCAAGATCAGGGGGACGAGCAGTACTTC. It specifies CASSQDQGDEQYF.

V usage is TRBV9 and J usage is TRBJ2-7; 7 bases map to TRBD2. Germline trimming cut 0 bases from V and 3 bases from J; bases unmatched to any gene: 6. This CDR3 is built from 15 residues. CDR1 is SGDLS and CDR2 is YYNGEE in the germline V gene. In nucleotides, the CDR3 is TGTGCCAGCAGCGTAGCGGGGGGACTCGACTACGAGCAGTACTTC. Protein: CASSVAGGLDYEQYF.

This chain uses TRBV15 with TRBJ2-7, with TRBD1 as a possible D gene (6 bases). Trimming removed 5 bases from V and 3 bases from J, with 20 bases in between. This CDR3 is built from 16 residues. CDR1 is LNHNV, CDR2 YYDKDF, per germline (reference sequence). CDR3 in DNA: TGTGCCACCAGCGTGGGTTCCGGGACAATGTTCTACGAGCAGTACTTC. As protein: CATSVGSGTMFYEQYF.

The J gene is TRBJ2-7, the V gene TRBV10-3; TRBD1 matches at 7 bases. V lost 6 bases and J lost 3; bases outside the gene matches: 8. CDR1 and CDR2 from the germline V gene are ENHRY and SYGVKD. The CDR3 spans 14 residues. The CDR3 protein is CAISTGQIFYEQYF. The CDR3 DNA reads as TGTGCCATCAGCACGGGACAGATATTCTACGAGCAGTACTTC.

This clone has a single count. This chain joins TRBV14 and TRBJ2-3; D is unresolved. V lost 4 bases and J lost 3, with 14 bases in between. Germline V gene sequence: CDR1 SGHDN, CDR2 FVKESK. This CDR3 spans 15 amino acids. CDR3 bases: TGTGCCAGCAGCCCCCTAGTAGGTGTGACAGATACGCAGTATTTT. Residues: CASSPLVGVTDTQYF.

The chain has TRBV6-4 and TRBJ2-7; D uncertain. Trimming took off 5 bases at V and 5 bases at J, with 4 bases between the two ends. The CDR3 consists of 10 residues. Germline loops: CDR1 MRHNA, CDR2 SNTAGT. CDR3 in DNA: TGTGCCAGCAGTTCCAACGAGCAGTACTTC. It encodes CASSSNEQYF.

CDR3 DNA sequence: TGTGCCAGCAGCCAGGGGAATTCCTATAATTCACCCCTCCACTTT. Its translation: CASSQGNSYNSPLHF. The rearrangement joins TRBV2 to TRBJ1-6; D might be TRBD1 (6 bases). CDR3 size: 15 residues. The germline CDR1 and CDR2 sequences are SNHLY and FYNNEI. The V gene lost 6 bases and the J gene lost 1 base, with 10 bases spanning the gap.

This clone showed up just a few times. V and J are TRBV7-8 and TRBJ2-2; 12 bases align to TRBD2. Trimming removed 3 bases from V and 7 bases from J; junction bases left unmatched: 6. This CDR3 region has 16 residues. Germline CDR1 is SGHVS and CDR2 is FQNEAQ. The CDR3 DNA reads as TGTGCCAGCAGCTTCGCTAGCGGGGGGGCCTTCGGGGAGCTGTTTTTT. This sequence encodes CASSFASGGAFGELFF. The full variable domain, its missing parts supplied by reference TRBV7-8 and TRBJ2-2, is GAGVSQSPRYKVAKRGQDVALRCDPISGHVSLFWYQQALGQGPEFLTYFQNEAQLDKSGLPSDRFFAERPEGSVSTLKIQRTQQEDSAVYLCASSFASGGAFGELFFGEGSRLTVL.

CDR3: CAWSATGSSADTQYF. The CDR3 nucleotides are TGTGCCTGGAGCGCTACAGGGAGCAGCGCAGATACGCAGTATTTT. The J gene is TRBJ2-3, the V gene TRBV30; D perhaps matches TRBD1 (6 bases). This CDR3 is built from 15 residues. Germline-derived CDR1 and CDR2 are GTSNPN and SVGIG (reference sequence). Trimming pared 3 bases from V and 4 bases from J, leaving 17 bases between.

On this clone itself: The junction does not match germline at one end; this may be a read error. The V and J genes are TRBV7-7 and TRBJ2-4, with TRBD1 matching over 8 bases. The V gene's germline CDR1 is SSHAT and CDR2 FNYEAQ (reference sequence). This CDR3 has 19 amino acids. CDR3 in DNA: TGTGCTAGCAGCTTAGTGATCTTCGCAGGGGGCGGATCCAAAAACATTCAGTACTTC. It specifies CASSLVIFAGGGSKNIQYF.

The chain joins TRBV27 to TRBJ2-1, with a weak D call TRBD2 (7 bases). Trimming left V 3 bases short and J 13 bases short, with 13 bases between. This CDR3 comprises 12 residues. Per germline, CDR1 MNHEY and CDR2 SMNVEV (reference sequence). CDR3 amino acids: CASSFRRGLQFF. In DNA form, the CDR3 reads TGTGCCAGCAGTTTTAGGCGGGGGCTTCAGTTCTTC.

The chain has TRBV5-1 and TRBJ1-4; possibly TRBD1 for D (6 bases). Looked up from germline, CDR1 is SGHRS and CDR2 is YFSETQ. With 0 bases removed from V and 7 bases from J, the gap between germline ends came to 13 bases. The CDR3 extends over 15 amino acids. The CDR3, as DNA: TGCGCCAGCAGCTTGGGCAGGGGTGGTGGTGAAAAACTGTTTTTT. This translates into CASSLGRGGGEKLFF.

This clone was counted a few times. The rearrangement uses TRBV9 and TRBJ2-3; D may match TRBD1 or TRBD2 (6 bases each). CDR1 SGDLS and CDR2 YYNGEE come from the germline V gene. Trimming cost V 3 bases and J 8 bases, with 13 bases left between them. The length of the CDR3 is 13 residues. The CDR3 reads CASSGGGTLTQYF. In DNA, the CDR3 is TGTGCCAGCAGCGGAGGGGGGACCCTTACGCAGTATTTT. The whole variable domain, filled in from reference TRBV9 and TRBJ2-3, reads DSGVTQTPKHLITATGQRVTLRCSPRSGDLSVYWYQQSLDQGLQFLIQYYNGEERAKGNILERFSAQQFPDLHSELNLSSLELGDSALYFCASSGGGTLTQYFGPGTRLTVL.

This chain connects TRBV6-4 to TRBJ2-3, with TRBD1 matching over 8 bases. The CDR3 loop spans 15 amino acids. V lost 6 bases and J lost 2; bases outside the gene matches: 7. Per the germline V gene, CDR1 is MRHNA and CDR2 is SNTAGT. The CDR3 loop is CASSSGTGDTDTQYF. The CDR3 coding sequence is TGTGCCAGCAGCTCCGGGACAGGAGACACAGATACGCAGTATTTT.

The chain has TRBV30 and TRBJ2-7, with 11 bases lining up with TRBD1. J lost 6 bases, V lost 3 bases, and 10 bases had no gene match. The germline CDR1 and CDR2 sequences are GTSNPN and SVGIG (reference sequence). This CDR3 contains 15 residues. As DNA, the CDR3 is TGTGCCTGGAGCAACCGGGACAGGGGGATCTCCGAGCAGTACTTC. This sequence encodes CAWSNRDRGISEQYF.

The chain joins TRBV30 to TRBJ1-3; the D is unclear. This CDR3 has 14 residues. Germline loops: CDR1 GTSNPN, CDR2 SVGIG (reference sequence). V was cut by 0 bases and J by 2 bases, with 8 bases left in between. CDR3: CAWSVQAAGNTIYF. CDR3 nucleotides: TGTGCCTGGAGTGTACAAGCTGCTGGAAACACCATATATTTT.

This chain connects TRBV7-9 to TRBJ1-6, with a tentative D call TRBD1 (5 bases). This CDR3 has 14 amino acids. Per germline, CDR1 SEHNR and CDR2 FQNEAQ (reference sequence). V was shortened by 2 bases and J by 7 bases, with 9 bases between the two germline ends. CDR3 residues: CASSLPRGNSPLHF. CDR3 DNA sequence: TGTGCCAGCAGCTTACCCCGGGGGAATTCACCCCTCCACTTT.

The chain recombines TRBV6-5 with TRBJ2-7, with 10 bases aligning to TRBD2. Germline V CDR1 and CDR2: MNHEY, SVGAGI. Trimming at V came to 7 bases and at J to 1 base, leaving 4 bases not matched to a gene. The CDR3 is 14 amino acids. The CDR3, as DNA: TGTGCCAGCACCAAGGGACTAGCGTCCTACGAGCAGTACTTC. Residues: CASTKGLASYEQYF.

The chain joins TRBV7-3 to TRBJ1-1; D gene ambiguous. In germline, CDR1 is SGHTA, CDR2 FQGTGA. The CDR3 contains 13 residues. The germline V and J ends were trimmed by 5 bases and 1 base, with 8 bases remaining between them. The DNA of the CDR3 is TGTGCCAGCAGCGGTCAGCCGAACACTGAAGCTTTCTTT. Its translation: CASSGQPNTEAFF.

The sample holds a few counts of this clone. The chain joins TRBV4-3 to TRBJ2-2; unclear D gene. Germline CDR1 and CDR2: LGHNA and YSLEER. The germline V and J ends were trimmed by 4 bases and 7 bases, with 10 bases remaining between them. The CDR3 is 13 amino acids. The CDR3 is CASSLRSVGELFF. CDR3 DNA: TGCGCCAGCAGCCTTCGCTCGGTCGGGGAGCTGTTTTTT.

This clone came up once. The chain carries TRBV14 and TRBJ2-3; the match to TRBD1 covers 7 bases. The V gene's germline CDR1 is SGHDN and CDR2 FVKESK. The CDR3 loop spans 17 amino acids. The ends lost 4 bases at V and 0 bases at J; junction bases unmatched: 10. The CDR3 DNA reads TGTGCCAGCAGCCTCCTGAGGGGGCAGGGAAGCACAGATACGCAGTATTTT. This translates into CASSLLRGQGSTDTQYF.

The rearrangement uses TRBV5-6 and TRBJ2-7, with 8 bases identical to TRBD2. The CDR3 totals 14 residues. After removal of 4 bases from V and 2 bases from J, the junction contained 5 bases not matched to a gene. Germline V gene sequence: CDR1 SGHDT, CDR2 YYEEEE. In nucleotides, the CDR3 is TGTGCCAGCAGCAAACGGGGGGGGCCCTACGAGCAGTACTTC. Translation: CASSKRGGPYEQYF.

This chain uses TRBV18 with TRBJ2-1; 12 bases map to TRBD2. Per the germline V gene, CDR1 is KGHSH and CDR2 is LQKENI. Losses at the gene ends were 8 bases for V and 7 bases for J; bases not matched to a gene: 3. There are 13 residues in the CDR3. In nucleotides, the CDR3 is TGTGCCAGCGCGACTAGCGGGGGAAATGAGCAGTTCTTC. Its protein is CASATSGGNEQFF.

The CDR3 DNA reads TGCAGCGTCAATGGGGCCTCTAACTATGGCTACACCTTC. As protein: CSVNGASNYGYTF. V gene TRBV29-1 combines with J gene TRBJ1-2; weak D call: TRBD1 (5 bases). CDR1 SQVTM and CDR2 ANQGSEA come from the germline V gene. Between the trimmed V and J ends, which lost 6 bases and 0 bases, there was a span of 11 bases. The CDR3 runs to 13 residues.

The V call is TRBV11-3, the J call TRBJ2-7; possible D gene TRBD1, 5 bases. The CDR3 loop spans 16 amino acids. Trimming cost V 2 bases and J 2 bases, with 16 bases left between them. Germline-derived CDR1 and CDR2 are SGHNT and YENEEA. CDR3 coding DNA: TGTGCCAGCAGCTTAATAGACTCTCGCAGGGCCTACGAGCAGTACTTC. Its protein is CASSLIDSRRAYEQYF. The whole variable domain, filled in from reference TRBV11-3 and TRBJ2-7, reads EAGVVQSPRYKIIEKKQPVAFWCNPISGHNTLYWYLQNLGQGPELLIRYENEEAVDDSQLPKDRFSAERLKGVDSTLKIQPAELGDSAVYLCASSLIDSRRAYEQYFGPGTRLTVT.

The chain recombines TRBV18 with TRBJ1-2; a weak D match, TRBD1 (6 bases). Germline values: CDR1 KGHSH, CDR2 LQKENI. The CDR3 is 17 amino acids. V gave up 3 bases and J gave up 5 bases, with 22 bases separating them. The CDR3 is CASSPSRPSGDSYGYTF. CDR3 coding DNA: TGTGCCAGCTCACCTTCGCGACCTTCAGGGGATAGTTATGGCTACACCTTC.

This clone appeared a few times. V usage is TRBV18 and J usage is TRBJ2-7; D ambiguous. The V end was cut by 8 bases, the J end by 6 bases, with 11 bases between. The length of the CDR3 is 11 residues. CDR1 is KGHSH and CDR2 is LQKENI in the germline V gene. In DNA form, the CDR3 reads TGTGCCAGCGCGGATTCTATCGAGCAGTACTTC. It yields the protein CASADSIEQYF.

V and J are TRBV5-1 and TRBJ2-5; D may be TRBD2 (6 bases). V was shortened by 5 bases and J by 2 bases, with 16 bases between the two germline ends. Germline CDR1 and CDR2: SGHRS and YFSETQ. CDR3 size: 15 residues. In DNA, the CDR3 is TGCGCCAGCAGGGGAGGAATCGGGGCGCAAGAGACCCAGTACTTC. Protein product: CASRGGIGAQETQYF.

The chain carries TRBV4-2 and TRBJ2-2, with TRBD2 matching 12 bases. V lost 1 base to trimming and J lost 0 bases; unmatched junction nucleotides: 3. The CDR3 is 18 residues long. Germline CDR1 reads LGHNA; CDR2 reads YNFKEQ. The CDR3 DNA sequence: TGTGCCAGCAGCCAAGGACTAGCGGGGGTGACGAACACCGGGGAGCTGTTTTTT. As protein: CASSQGLAGVTNTGELFF.

This clone is categorized as medium-sized (0.01 to 0.1%). This rearrangement joins TRBV15 to TRBJ2-7, with TRBD1 matching over 11 bases. This CDR3 comprises 14 residues. Unmatched junction bases numbered 8, after V lost 8 bases and J lost 5 bases. CDR1 LNHNV and CDR2 YYDKDF come from the germline V gene (reference sequence). The CDR3 loop is CATSAGTGGDEQYF. DNA for the CDR3: TGTGCCACCTCGGCCGGGACAGGGGGAGACGAGCAGTACTTC.

The chain employs TRBV7-9 and TRBJ1-5, with D tentatively TRBD1 (5 bases). The CDR3 spans 15 residues. Between the trimmed V and J ends, which lost 5 bases and 4 bases, there was a span of 15 bases. Germline V lookup: CDR1 SEHNR, CDR2 FQNEAQ (reference sequence). The CDR3 sequence: CASSPSGTGNQPQHF. In DNA form, the CDR3 reads TGTGCCAGCAGCCCCTCAGGGACGGGGAATCAGCCCCAGCATTTT.